This T cell receptor (beta chain) originates from a study of shared clonotypes between healthy human individuals. CDR3 length: 14 amino acids. The ends lost 4 bases at V and 6 bases at J; junction bases unmatched: 5. CDR1 is SNHLY and CDR2 is FYNNEI in the germline V gene. The table lists this clone with a count of one. Every subset had its genomic DNA shared out evenly among several immunoSEQ plates. The method was immunoSEQ multiplex PCR; TCRdb's version includes in-frame clones alone and lacks a portion of them. This sample carries some 2,100,000 clones, roughly 95% of them seen once, and the ten largest clones take more than 0.1%. CD4+ cells yielded CD45RA+ naive and CD45RA-negative memory subsets.

The V call is TRBV2, the J call TRBJ1-1; TRBD1 aligns across 10 bases. The sequence was collected from a man between 18 and 29 years old in good health. Sequencing was done on a sample of naive CD4+ T cells sorted from blood. Subset: CD45RA+ positively selected. CDR3 sequence: CASSVGTGVSEAFF. CDR3 nucleotide sequence: TGTGCCAGCAGTGTAGGGACAGGGGTCTCTGAAGCTTTCTTT.